This T cell receptor (beta chain) derives from a study of human T cells and chemical hapten exposure. Study outcomes and limitations: With alopecia, donors may have immune responses unlike healthy people's. A positive correlation with patch test score was found for PT1 expanded TCR counts.

V was trimmed by 0 bases and J by 0 bases, leaving 10 bases between them. The CDR3 is made up of 16 amino acids. CDR1 and CDR2 (germline): LGHNA, YNFKEQ. Within the library, unique molecular identifiers were attached to each individual cDNA molecule. TCRdb redid the calling of the RACE reads with MiXCR, one entry per CDR3 protein. This sample carries 300,000 to 450,000 distinct CDR3 sequences, 4.8% of them seen once, and the ten largest clones take roughly 2.4%. Sample time point: patch test 1, 2 weeks after DPC sensitization. Treatment denoted: therapeutic diphenylcyclopropenone sensitization with weekly scalp DPC. This clonotype came up many times. What it binds is not known.

This receptor was obtained from a woman between 45 and 65 years old with alopecia areata. Some clones in this sample may be carry-over from other donors' samples. The starting material was whole blood, obtained in connection with sensitization to the hapten diphenylcyclopropenone (DPC). The chain couples TRBV4-2 to TRBJ2-3; weak D call: TRBD1 (7 bases). Written as DNA, the CDR3 is TGTGCCAGCAGCCAAGATCAGGGGGGCAGCACAGATACGCAGTATTTT. Protein product: CASSQDQGGSTDTQYF.